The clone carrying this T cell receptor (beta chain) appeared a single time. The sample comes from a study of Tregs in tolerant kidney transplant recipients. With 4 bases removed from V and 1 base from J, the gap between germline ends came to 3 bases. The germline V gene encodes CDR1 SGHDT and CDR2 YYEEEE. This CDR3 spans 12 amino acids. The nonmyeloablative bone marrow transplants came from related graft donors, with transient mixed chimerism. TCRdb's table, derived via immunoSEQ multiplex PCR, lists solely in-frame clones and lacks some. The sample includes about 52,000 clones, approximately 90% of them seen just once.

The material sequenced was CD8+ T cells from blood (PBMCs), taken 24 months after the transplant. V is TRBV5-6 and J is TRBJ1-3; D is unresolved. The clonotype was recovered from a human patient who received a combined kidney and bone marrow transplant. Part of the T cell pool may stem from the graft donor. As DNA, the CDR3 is TGTGCCAGCAGCCCATCTGGAAACACCATATATTTT. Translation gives CASSPSGNTIYF.